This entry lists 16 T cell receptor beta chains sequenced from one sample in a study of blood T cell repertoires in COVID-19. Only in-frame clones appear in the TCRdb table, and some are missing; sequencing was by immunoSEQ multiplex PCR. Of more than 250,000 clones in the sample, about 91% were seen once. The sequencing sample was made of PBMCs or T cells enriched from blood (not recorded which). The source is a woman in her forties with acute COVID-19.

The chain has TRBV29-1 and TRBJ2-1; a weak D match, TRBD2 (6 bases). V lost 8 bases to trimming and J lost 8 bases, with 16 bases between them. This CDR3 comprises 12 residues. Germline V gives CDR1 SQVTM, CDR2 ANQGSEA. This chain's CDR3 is CSFGTYNDEQFF. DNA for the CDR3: TGCAGCTTTGGGACTTACAACGATGAGCAGTTCTTC.

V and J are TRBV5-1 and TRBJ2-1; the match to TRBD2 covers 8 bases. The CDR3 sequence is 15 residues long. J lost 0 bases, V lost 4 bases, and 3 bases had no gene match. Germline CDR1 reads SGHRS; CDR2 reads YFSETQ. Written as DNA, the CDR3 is TGCGCCAGCAGCGATAGCGGGGACTCCTACAATGAGCAGTTCTTC. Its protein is CASSDSGDSYNEQFF. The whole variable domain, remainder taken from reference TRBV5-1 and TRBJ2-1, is KAGVTQTPRYLIKTRGQQVTLSCSPISGHRSVSWYQQTPGQGLQFLFEYFSETQRNKGNFPGRFSGRQFSNSRSEMNVSTLELGDSALYLCASSDSGDSYNEQFFGPGTRLTVL.

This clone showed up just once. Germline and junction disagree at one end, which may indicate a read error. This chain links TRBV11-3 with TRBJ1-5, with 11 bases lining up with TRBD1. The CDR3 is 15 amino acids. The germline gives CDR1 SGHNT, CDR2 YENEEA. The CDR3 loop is CASSLGQGAHQPQHF. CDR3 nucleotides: TGTGCCAGCAGTTTAGGACAGGGGGCACATCAGCCCCAGCATTTT.

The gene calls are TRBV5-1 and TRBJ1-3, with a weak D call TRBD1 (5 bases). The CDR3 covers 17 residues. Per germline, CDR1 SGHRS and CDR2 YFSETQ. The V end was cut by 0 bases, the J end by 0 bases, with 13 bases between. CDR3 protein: CASSLASGGISGNTIYF. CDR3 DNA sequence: TGCGCCAGCAGCTTGGCTTCCGGGGGAATCTCTGGAAACACCATATATTTT.

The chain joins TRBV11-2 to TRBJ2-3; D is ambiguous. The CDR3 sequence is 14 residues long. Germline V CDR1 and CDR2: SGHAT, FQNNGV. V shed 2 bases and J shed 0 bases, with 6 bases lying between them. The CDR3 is CASSLYSSTDTQYF. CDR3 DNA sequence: TGTGCCAGCAGCTTATATTCTAGCACAGATACGCAGTATTTT.

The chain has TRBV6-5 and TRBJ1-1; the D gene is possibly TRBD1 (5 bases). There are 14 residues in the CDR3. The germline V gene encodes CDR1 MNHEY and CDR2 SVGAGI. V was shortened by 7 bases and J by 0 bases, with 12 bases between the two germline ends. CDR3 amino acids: CASIQGFMNTEAFF. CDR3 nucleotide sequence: TGTGCCAGCATTCAGGGATTCATGAACACTGAAGCTTTCTTT.

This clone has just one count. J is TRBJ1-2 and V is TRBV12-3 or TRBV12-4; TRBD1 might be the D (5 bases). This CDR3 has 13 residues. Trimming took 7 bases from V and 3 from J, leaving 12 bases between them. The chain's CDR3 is CASTPWDYYGYTF. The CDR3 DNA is TGTGCCAGCACCCCTTGGGACTACTATGGCTACACCTTC.

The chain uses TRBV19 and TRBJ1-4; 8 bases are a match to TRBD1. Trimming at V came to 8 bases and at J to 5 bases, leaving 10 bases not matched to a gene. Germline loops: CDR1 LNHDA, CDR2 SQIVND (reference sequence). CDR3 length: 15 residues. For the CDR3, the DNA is TGTGCCAGTGAGAAAAGACAGGGGCTAAATGAAAAACTGTTTTTT. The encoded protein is CASEKRQGLNEKLFF.

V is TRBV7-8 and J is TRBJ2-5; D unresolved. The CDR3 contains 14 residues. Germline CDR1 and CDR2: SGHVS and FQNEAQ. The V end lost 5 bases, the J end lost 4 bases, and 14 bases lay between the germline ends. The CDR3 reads CASSLIERGETQYF. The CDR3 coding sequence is TGTGCCAGCAGCCTGATTGAGAGAGGAGAGACCCAGTACTTC.

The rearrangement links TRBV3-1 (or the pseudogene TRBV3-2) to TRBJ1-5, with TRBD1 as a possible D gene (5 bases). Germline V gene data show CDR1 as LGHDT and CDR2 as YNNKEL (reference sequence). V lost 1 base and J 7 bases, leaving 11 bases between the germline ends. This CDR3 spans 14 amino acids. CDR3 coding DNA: TGTGCCAGCAGCCAAGCTGAACAGGCCCAGCCCCAGCATTTT. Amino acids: CASSQAEQAQPQHF.

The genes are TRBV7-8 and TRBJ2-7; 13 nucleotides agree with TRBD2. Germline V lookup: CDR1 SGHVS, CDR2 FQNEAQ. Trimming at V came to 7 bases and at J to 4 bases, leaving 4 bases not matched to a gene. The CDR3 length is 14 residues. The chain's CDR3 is CASTWTSGSYEQYF. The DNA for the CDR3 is TGTGCCAGCACCTGGACTAGCGGGAGTTACGAGCAGTACTTC.

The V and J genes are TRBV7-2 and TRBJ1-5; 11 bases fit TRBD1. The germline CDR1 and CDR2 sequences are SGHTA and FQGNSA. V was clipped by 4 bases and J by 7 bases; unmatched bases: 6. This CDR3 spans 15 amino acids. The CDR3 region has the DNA TGTGCCAGCAGCTGGACAGGGGGCGCCGGGCAGCCCCAGCATTTT. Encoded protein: CASSWTGGAGQPQHF.

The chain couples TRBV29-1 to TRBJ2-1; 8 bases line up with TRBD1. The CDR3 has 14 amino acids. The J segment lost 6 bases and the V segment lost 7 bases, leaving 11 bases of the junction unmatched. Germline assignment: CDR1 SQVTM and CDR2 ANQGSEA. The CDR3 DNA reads TGCAGCGCCGGACAGGGTTATGAAGGCAATGAGCAGTTCTTC. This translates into CSAGQGYEGNEQFF.

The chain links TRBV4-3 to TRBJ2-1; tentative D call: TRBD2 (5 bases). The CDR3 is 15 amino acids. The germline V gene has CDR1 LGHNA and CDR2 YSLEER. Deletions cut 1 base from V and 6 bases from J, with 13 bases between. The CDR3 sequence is CASSQGLGLVNEQFF. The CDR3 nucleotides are TGCGCCAGCAGCCAAGGCCTAGGACTCGTCAATGAGCAGTTCTTC.

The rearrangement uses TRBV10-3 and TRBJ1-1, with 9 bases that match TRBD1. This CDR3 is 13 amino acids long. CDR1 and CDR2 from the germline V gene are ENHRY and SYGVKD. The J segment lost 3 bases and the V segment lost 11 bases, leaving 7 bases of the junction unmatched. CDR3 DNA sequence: TGTGCCTTTCGGACAGGGGAGGACACTGAAGCTTTCTTT. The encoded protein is CAFRTGEDTEAFF.

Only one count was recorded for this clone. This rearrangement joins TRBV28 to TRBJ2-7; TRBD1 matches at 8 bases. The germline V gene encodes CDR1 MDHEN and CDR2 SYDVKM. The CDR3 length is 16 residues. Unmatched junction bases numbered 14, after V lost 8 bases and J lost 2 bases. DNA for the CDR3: TGTGCCAGCGCGCCAGGTCAACAGGGGGGCCCCTACGAGCAGTACGTC. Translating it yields CASAPGQQGGPYEQYV.